This is a list of T cell receptor beta chains from one sample in a study of cytomegalovirus exposure and HLA in healthy donors. Assay: immunoSEQ multiplex PCR; the TCRdb copy retains only in-frame clones and omits some. This sample yields some 110,000 clones, of which about 81% are seen a single time; about 1.1% belongs to the top ten. Sequenced material: PBMCs. The source is a woman aged 30 to 39 in good health and CMV-seronegative. CDR3s include the opening cysteine and the closing phenylalanine or tryptophan. The D gene is left open where the match is weak. Some rows mark clone size as missing; the rest say once, few, many or name a class of expanded clone.

j_call: TRBJ1-5
d_call: -
clone_size: -
v_call: TRBV19
cdr3_nt: TGTGCCAGTAGAATACAGGGCCCAAGCAATCAGCCCCAGCATTTT
cdr3_aa: CASRIQGPSNQPQHF

j_call: TRBJ1-3
d_call: -
clone_size: -
v_call: TRBV7-2
cdr3_nt: TGTGCCAGCAGCTTCCGTGGAGGGGACTTGGGAAACACCATATATTTT
cdr3_aa: CASSFRGGDLGNTIYF

j_call: TRBJ1-5
d_call: -
clone_size: -
v_call: TRBV30
cdr3_nt: TGTGCCTGGAGTGCTGGGGGGTACCAGCCCCAGCATTTT
cdr3_aa: CAWSAGGYQPQHF

j_call: TRBJ1-5
d_call: TRBD1
clone_size: -
v_call: TRBV30
cdr3_nt: TGTGCCTTCGGGACAGGAGGTTCCTATAGCAATCAGCCCCAGCATTTT
cdr3_aa: CAFGTGGSYSNQPQHF

j_call: TRBJ1-6
d_call: -
clone_size: -
v_call: TRBV5-1
cdr3_nt: TGCGCCAGCAGCTTACAGGGTTCCTATAATTCACCCCTCCACTTT
cdr3_aa: CASSLQGSYNSPLHF

j_call: TRBJ1-2
d_call: -
clone_size: -
v_call: TRBV28
cdr3_nt: TGTGCCAGCAGCCTGGTGCCGGGGACAACTAACTATGGCTACACCTTC
cdr3_aa: CASSLVPGTTNYGYTF

j_call: TRBJ2-5
d_call: TRBD1
clone_size: -
v_call: TRBV10-2
cdr3_nt: TGCGCCAGCAGTGACACAGGGGATTCTGTGGGTTTTCGGACCCAGTACTTC
cdr3_aa: CASSDTGDSVGFRTQYF

j_call: TRBJ2-7
d_call: -
clone_size: -
v_call: TRBV5-4
cdr3_nt: TGTGCCAGCACCCTAGGAGGGACAGTGACCTACGAGCAGTACTTC
cdr3_aa: CASTLGGTVTYEQYF

j_call: TRBJ1-2
d_call: -
clone_size: -
v_call: TRBV6-6
cdr3_nt: TGTGCCAGTCGCTCAAGAGAGGATGGCTACACCTTC
cdr3_aa: CASRSREDGYTF

j_call: TRBJ1-2
d_call: -
clone_size: -
v_call: TRBV6-5
cdr3_nt: TGTGCCAGCAGTGAACAAGTCCCCTATGGCTACACCTTC
cdr3_aa: CASSEQVPYGYTF

j_call: TRBJ1-2
d_call: TRBD1
clone_size: -
v_call: TRBV27
cdr3_nt: TGTGCCAGCAGTCACGGACAGGGGGATGGCTACACCTTC
cdr3_aa: CASSHGQGDGYTF

j_call: TRBJ2-5
d_call: -
clone_size: few
v_call: TRBV10-3
cdr3_nt: TGTGCCATGTCCCCCCACGATGGCGGAGCCGAGACCCAGTACTTC
cdr3_aa: CAMSPHDGGAETQYF

j_call: TRBJ2-7
d_call: TRBD2
clone_size: -
v_call: TRBV9
cdr3_nt: TGTGCCAGCAGCGTTCTCAGCGGGAGTGGAGAGCAGTACTTC
cdr3_aa: CASSVLSGSGEQYF

j_call: TRBJ2-7
d_call: -
clone_size: -
v_call: TRBV4-2
cdr3_nt: TGTGCCAGCAGCCAAGGTCTAACCTTAAGCTCCTACGAGCAGTACTTC
cdr3_aa: CASSQGLTLSSYEQYF

j_call: TRBJ1-1
d_call: -
clone_size: -
v_call: TRBV29-1
cdr3_nt: TGCAGCGTTTATCGGGGGAACACTGAAGCTTTCTTT
cdr3_aa: CSVYRGNTEAFF

j_call: TRBJ2-3
d_call: TRBD2
clone_size: -
v_call: TRBV5-4
cdr3_nt: TGTGCCAGCAGCCCAGGAAGCGGGAGATACACAGATACGCAGTATTTT
cdr3_aa: CASSPGSGRYTDTQYF

j_call: TRBJ1-2
d_call: -
clone_size: -
v_call: TRBV19
cdr3_nt: TGTGCCAGTAGTATGGTTAGGGGGATCTATGGCTACACCTTC
cdr3_aa: CASSMVRGIYGYTF

j_call: TRBJ1-5
d_call: -
clone_size: few
v_call: TRBV19
cdr3_nt: TGTGCCAGTAGTATAGCGCGTGACAAAGGAAGGCATTTT
cdr3_aa: CASSIARDKGRHF

j_call: TRBJ2-1
d_call: TRBD2
clone_size: -
v_call: TRBV7-2
cdr3_nt: TGTGCCAGCAGCTTATCTAGCGGGGGACGATACAATGAGCAGTTCTTC
cdr3_aa: CASSLSSGGRYNEQFF

j_call: TRBJ2-5
d_call: -
clone_size: -
v_call: TRBV28
cdr3_nt: TGTGCCAGCAGTTTACCCGTTCAGGCGTACCAAGAGACCCAGTACTTC
cdr3_aa: CASSLPVQAYQETQYF

j_call: TRBJ2-1
d_call: TRBD2
clone_size: -
v_call: TRBV30
cdr3_nt: TGTGCCTGGAGTGTAACAGCGGGACTAGCGGATAATGAGCAGTTCTTC
cdr3_aa: CAWSVTAGLADNEQFF

j_call: TRBJ2-5
d_call: -
clone_size: few
v_call: TRBV25-1
cdr3_nt: TGTGCCAGCAGTGCCCCAGGGGGGAGGAGCGGGAGAGAGACCCAGTACTTC
cdr3_aa: CASSAPGGRSGRETQYF

j_call: TRBJ2-2
d_call: -
clone_size: once
v_call: TRBV27
cdr3_nt: TGTGCCAGCAGTTTCTTACGGCCTAGCGGGGAGCTGTTTTTT
cdr3_aa: CASSFLRPSGELFF

j_call: TRBJ1-2
d_call: -
clone_size: -
v_call: TRBV10-1
cdr3_nt: TGCGCCAGCACCTCGGGTCTTACCTATGGCTACACCTTC
cdr3_aa: CASTSGLTYGYTF

j_call: TRBJ1-1
d_call: -
clone_size: -
v_call: TRBV5-1
cdr3_nt: TGCGCCAGCAGCTTGGTTGAGGGCGGCGACACTGAAGCTTTCTTT
cdr3_aa: CASSLVEGGDTEAFF

j_call: TRBJ2-7
d_call: TRBD1
clone_size: -
v_call: TRBV7-9
cdr3_nt: TGTGCCAGCAGCTTAGCCGGGACAGGCTCCTACGAGCAGTACTTC
cdr3_aa: CASSLAGTGSYEQYF

j_call: TRBJ2-2
d_call: TRBD1
clone_size: -
v_call: TRBV7-2
cdr3_nt: TGTGCCAGCAGCTTGACCTTTAGACAGGGTGACGGGGAGCTGTTTTTT
cdr3_aa: CASSLTFRQGDGELFF

j_call: TRBJ1-5
d_call: -
clone_size: -
v_call: TRBV10-3
cdr3_nt: TGTGCCATCAGCCAGAATAGCAATCAGCCCCAGCATTTT
cdr3_aa: CAISQNSNQPQHF

j_call: TRBJ2-7
d_call: TRBD1
clone_size: -
v_call: TRBV4-1
cdr3_nt: TGCGCCAGCAGCCCTTCAGGGGGCGAGCAGTACTTC
cdr3_aa: CASSPSGGEQYF

j_call: TRBJ2-3
d_call: -
clone_size: -
v_call: TRBV4-3
cdr3_nt: TGCGCCAGCAGCCTCAGGGGCGCAGGGATAGATACGCAGTATTTT
cdr3_aa: CASSLRGAGIDTQYF

j_call: TRBJ1-2
d_call: -
clone_size: -
v_call: TRBV19
cdr3_nt: TGTGCCAGTAGTATCGCCGGGGACCCAAGCGGGGTTGGAGGCTACACCTTC
cdr3_aa: CASSIAGDPSGVGGYTF

j_call: TRBJ1-1
d_call: -
clone_size: -
v_call: TRBV14
cdr3_nt: TGTGCCAGCAGCCGCCCGGGAGTGAACACTGAAGCTTTCTTT
cdr3_aa: CASSRPGVNTEAFF

j_call: TRBJ1-1
d_call: -
clone_size: -
v_call: TRBV15
cdr3_nt: TGTGCCACCAGCAGAGATTCAGGTCGGACTGAAGCTTTCTTT
cdr3_aa: CATSRDSGRTEAFF

j_call: TRBJ2-1
d_call: TRBD2
clone_size: -
v_call: TRBV13
cdr3_nt: TGTGCCAGCAGTAGTCCCGGGGGGGGTTTAGAGGGCAATGAGCAGTTCTTC
cdr3_aa: CASSSPGGGLEGNEQFF

j_call: TRBJ1-1
d_call: TRBD1
clone_size: few
v_call: TRBV2
cdr3_nt: TGTGCCAGCAGCCGAGATCAGGGGGCCGGGAAAGCTTTCTTT
cdr3_aa: CASSRDQGAGKAFF

j_call: TRBJ1-5
d_call: -
clone_size: -
v_call: TRBV4-2
cdr3_nt: TGTGCCAGCAGCCAAGATCGTCGGACAGACGGATATAGCAATCAGCCCCAGCATTTT
cdr3_aa: CASSQDRRTDGYSNQPQHF

j_call: TRBJ1-4
d_call: TRBD1
clone_size: -
v_call: TRBV30
cdr3_nt: TGTGCCTGGAGTGAGGGGGCCCCCGGAGATGAAAAACTGTTTTTT
cdr3_aa: CAWSEGAPGDEKLFF

j_call: TRBJ2-2
d_call: -
clone_size: -
v_call: TRBV4-1
cdr3_nt: TGCGCCAGCAGCCAAGATCTGACCGGGGAGCTGTTTTTT
cdr3_aa: CASSQDLTGELFF

j_call: TRBJ2-7
d_call: TRBD1
clone_size: -
v_call: TRBV12-5
cdr3_nt: TGTGCTAGCCTATCGAAGGGACAGCCTCTCTACGAGCAGTACTTC
cdr3_aa: CASLSKGQPLYEQYF

j_call: TRBJ2-1
d_call: TRBD2
clone_size: -
v_call: TRBV4-3
cdr3_nt: TGCGCCAGCAGCCAAGATTCAGTCGCGGGAGGGATCTACAATGAGCAGTTCTTC
cdr3_aa: CASSQDSVAGGIYNEQFF

j_call: TRBJ2-7
d_call: -
clone_size: -
v_call: TRBV10-3
cdr3_nt: TGTGCCATCAGAGGGGCCTCCGGGACTTCGCCGAAGGAGCAGTACTTC
cdr3_aa: CAIRGASGTSPKEQYF